These T cell receptor beta chains were read from a single sample in a study of T cell repertoires in cytomegalovirus infection. TCRdb re-analysed the reads in MiXCR, keeping a single row per CDR3 protein. The table records 600,000 to 800,000 distinct CDR3 sequences, roughly a quarter of them present only once. The specimen sequenced was CD8+ T cells from PBMCs. Receptors were obtained from a human donor in good health (CMV status not recorded). Some clones in this sample may be carry-over from other donors' samples. CDR3s leave out the opening cysteine and the closing phenylalanine or tryptophan. The D gene is left open where the match is weak. Rows may omit the clone size; those that give it use once, few, many or a size class.

clone size,V gene,D gene,CDR3 protein
few,TRBV25-1,NA,ASSEPGALTAGELF
many,TRBV6-2/TRBV6-3,NA,ASSYTEETQY
NA,TRBV20-1,NA,SASPFTTQDYGYT
NA,TRBV20-1,TRBD2,SASLRLAGSYEQY
many,TRBV12-3/TRBV12-4,TRBD1,ASSPGTESSTDTQY
many,TRBV7-2,TRBD2,ASSSTSGGHNEQF
many,TRBV28,TRBD1,ASSFFAGTGYEQY
NA,TRBV20-1,NA,SARVTDTQY
NA,TRBV20-1,NA,SAREKGTRGDEQY
NA,TRBV4-1,NA,ASSQSSSEQF
many,TRBV7-6,TRBD1,ASSLTGSYGYT
many,TRBV7-6,NA,ASSYLISRDTVNTEAF
NA,TRBV20-1,NA,SAPLRGLDYEQF
few,TRBV7-3,TRBD2,ASSSNPGSGYQETQY
many,TRBV7-2,NA,ASSLVAGSYNEQF
few,TRBV19,NA,ASSLGQTRRNEQF
NA,TRBV6-5,TRBD2,ASSYLSAGGGTQY
many,TRBV12-3/TRBV12-4,NA,ASSPGGDTQY
NA,TRBV5-1,TRBD1,ASSLVGQGPVNTEAF
NA,TRBV28,TRBD2,ASNLSGWQETQY
many,TRBV7-8,TRBD1,ASSSLVRGRSSYEQY
NA,TRBV20-1,NA,SVPPPPFNYGYT
few,TRBV29-1,NA,SVMTGGEETQY
many,TRBV12-3/TRBV12-4,NA,ATLGAGANVLT
few,TRBV7-2,NA,ASSSPPGPQETQY
NA,TRBV12-3/TRBV12-4,NA,ASSLPSSTDTQY
NA,TRBV4-1,NA,ASSQRRMSEQY
many,TRBV6-2/TRBV6-3,TRBD1,ASKIGTGDTGELF
NA,TRBV7-9,TRBD1,ASSGTGVAEAF
NA,TRBV2,NA,ASSVGQGPTNTEAF
NA,TRBV29-1,TRBD1,SVETLRGDGSYGYT
few,TRBV5-5,NA,ASSLGALPEQF
NA,TRBV27,NA,ASRKAGEQF
many,TRBV25-1,NA,ASSDPGTEAF
few,TRBV5-4,TRBD1,ASSSGTGGDPLH
few,TRBV12-3/TRBV12-4,NA,ASSPGSVPKGNQPQH
many,TRBV2,NA,ATPGSSSYNEQF
few,TRBV7-7,TRBD1,ASSLPPGQGFTGELF
NA,TRBV7-2,NA,ASSLEGQGSQPQH
few,TRBV4-1,NA,ASSPGEGSYEQY
NA,TRBV5-5,NA,ASSLLYQETQY
few,TRBV7-8,TRBD1,ASSDRDRGGSYNEQF
few,TRBV6-1,TRBD1,ASSSGGGQGFDQPQH
NA,TRBV11-2,NA,ASSLGKGSPLH
many,TRBV6-2/TRBV6-3,NA,ASSYGARNNEQF
few,TRBV11-1,NA,ASSPGLGPWETQY
many,TRBV5-6,TRBD1,ASGQGASYNEQF
few,TRBV4-1,NA,ASSQDPGLQGLGYT
NA,TRBV7-9,NA,ASSQDIPPYEQY
NA,TRBV20-1,NA,SAQLYSTNEKLF
few,TRBV14,TRBD2,ASSLTITGGTQY
NA,TRBV20-1,NA,SAIDLGGNSPLH
many,TRBV6-6,NA,ASSYVKGNKAF